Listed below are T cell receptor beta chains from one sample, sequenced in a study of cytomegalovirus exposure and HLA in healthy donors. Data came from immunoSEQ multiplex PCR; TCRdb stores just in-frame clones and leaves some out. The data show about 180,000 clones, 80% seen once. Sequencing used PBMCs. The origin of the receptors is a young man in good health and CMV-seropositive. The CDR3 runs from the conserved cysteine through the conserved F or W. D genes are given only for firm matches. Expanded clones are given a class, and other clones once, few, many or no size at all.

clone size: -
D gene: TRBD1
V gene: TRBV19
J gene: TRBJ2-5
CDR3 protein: CASIGQDKETQYF
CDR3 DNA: TGTGCCAGTATCGGACAGGATAAAGAGACCCAGTACTTC

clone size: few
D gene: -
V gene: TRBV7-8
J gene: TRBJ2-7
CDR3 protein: CASSHRDNSYEQYF
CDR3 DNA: TGTGCCAGCAGCCACCGGGACAACTCCTACGAGCAGTACTTC

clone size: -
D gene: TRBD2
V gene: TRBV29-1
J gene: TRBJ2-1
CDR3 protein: CSVAGSGNISYNEQFF
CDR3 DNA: TGCAGCGTCGCCGGTAGCGGGAACATTTCCTACAATGAGCAGTTCTTC

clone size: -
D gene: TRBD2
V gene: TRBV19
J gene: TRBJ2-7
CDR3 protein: CASSIDWTSGSSYEQYF
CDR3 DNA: TGTGCCAGTAGTATAGATTGGACTAGCGGGAGCTCCTACGAGCAGTACTTC

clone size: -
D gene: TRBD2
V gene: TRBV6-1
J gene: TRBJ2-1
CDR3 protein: CASRGTSGNEQFF
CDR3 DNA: TGTGCCAGCAGGGGGACTAGCGGCAATGAGCAGTTCTTC

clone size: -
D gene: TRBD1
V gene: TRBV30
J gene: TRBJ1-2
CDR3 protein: CAWSAGQAYGYTF
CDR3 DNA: TGTGCCTGGAGTGCGGGACAGGCCTATGGCTACACCTTC

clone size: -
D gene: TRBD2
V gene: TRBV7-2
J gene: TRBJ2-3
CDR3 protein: CASSPRTSGGLSTDTQYF
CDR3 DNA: TGTGCCAGCAGCCCTAGGACTAGCGGGGGACTCAGCACAGATACGCAGTATTTT

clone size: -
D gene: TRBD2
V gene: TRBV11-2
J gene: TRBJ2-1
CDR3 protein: CASSLGGRAYNEQFF
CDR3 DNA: TGTGCCAGCAGCTTAGGAGGGAGGGCCTACAATGAGCAGTTCTTC

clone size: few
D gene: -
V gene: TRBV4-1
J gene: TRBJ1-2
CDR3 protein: CASSQDPAGLDGYTF
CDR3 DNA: TGCGCCAGCAGCCAAGATCCGGCAGGCTTGGATGGCTACACCTTC

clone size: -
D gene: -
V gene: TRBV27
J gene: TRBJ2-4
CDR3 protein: CASSFGGPKNIQYF
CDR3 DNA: TGTGCCAGCAGTTTCGGGGGGCCCAAAAACATTCAGTACTTC

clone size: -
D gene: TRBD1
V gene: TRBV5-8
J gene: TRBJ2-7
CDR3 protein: CASSKGTGRGGVDEQYF
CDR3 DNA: TGTGCCAGCAGCAAGGGGACAGGCCGCGGCGGAGTAGACGAGCAGTACTTC

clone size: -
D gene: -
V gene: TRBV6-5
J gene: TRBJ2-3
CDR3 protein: CASRTGTRTDTQYF
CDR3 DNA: TGTGCCAGCCGAACAGGAACCCGCACAGATACGCAGTATTTT

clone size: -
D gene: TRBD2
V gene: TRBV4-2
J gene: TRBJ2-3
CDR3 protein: CASSRARAGGALNTQYF
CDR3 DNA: TGTGCCAGCAGCCGAGCACGGGCGGGGGGCGCCCTTAATACGCAGTATTTT

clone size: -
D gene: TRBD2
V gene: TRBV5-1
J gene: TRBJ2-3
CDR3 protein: CASSPRVLTSGRAGADTQYF
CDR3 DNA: TGCGCCAGCAGCCCTCGGGTACTGACTAGCGGGAGGGCTGGCGCAGATACGCAGTATTTT

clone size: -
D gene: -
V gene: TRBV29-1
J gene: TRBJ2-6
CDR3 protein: CSALTGFSGANVLTF
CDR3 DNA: TGCAGCGCCCTGACTGGGTTCTCTGGGGCCAACGTCCTGACTTTC

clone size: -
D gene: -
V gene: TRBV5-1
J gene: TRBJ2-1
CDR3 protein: CASSPTRNEQFF
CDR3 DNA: TGCGCCAGCAGCCCAACTAGGAATGAGCAGTTCTTC

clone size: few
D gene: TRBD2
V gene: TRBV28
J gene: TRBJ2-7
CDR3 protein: CATRAGGSYEQYF
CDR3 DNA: TGTGCGACCAGGGCGGGAGGGTCCTACGAGCAGTACTTC

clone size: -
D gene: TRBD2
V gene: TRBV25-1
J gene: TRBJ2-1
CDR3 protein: CASSEFGTSGNEQFF
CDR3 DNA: TGTGCCAGCAGTGAATTCGGGACTAGCGGCAATGAGCAGTTCTTC

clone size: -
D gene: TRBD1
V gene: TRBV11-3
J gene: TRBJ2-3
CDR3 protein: CASSSRTGDHHTLDTQYF
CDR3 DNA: TGTGCCAGCAGCTCCCGGACAGGCGACCACCACACATTGGATACGCAGTATTTT

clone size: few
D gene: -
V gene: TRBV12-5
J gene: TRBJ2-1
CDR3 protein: CASGFRPGLLNYNEQFF
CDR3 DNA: TGTGCTAGTGGTTTTAGGCCGGGACTCCTGAACTACAATGAGCAGTTCTTC

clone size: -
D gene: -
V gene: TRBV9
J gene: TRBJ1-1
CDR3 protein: CASSSRGGTEAFF
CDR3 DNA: TGTGCCAGCAGCTCTAGGGGGGGAACTGAAGCTTTCTTT

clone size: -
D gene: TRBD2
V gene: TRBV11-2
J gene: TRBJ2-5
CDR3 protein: CASSRGSGLAGAGTQYF
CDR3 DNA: TGTGCCAGCAGCCGGGGATCGGGACTAGCGGGAGCCGGGACCCAGTACTTC

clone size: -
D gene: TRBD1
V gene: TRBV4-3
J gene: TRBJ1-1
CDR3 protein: CASSQDTGGVGEAFF
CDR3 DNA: TGCGCCAGCAGCCAAGATACAGGGGGCGTTGGGGAAGCTTTCTTT

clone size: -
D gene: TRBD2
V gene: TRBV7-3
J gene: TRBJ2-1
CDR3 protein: CASSPRTSGSYNEQFF
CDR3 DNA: TGTGCCAGCAGCCCGCGGACTAGCGGCTCCTACAATGAGCAGTTCTTC

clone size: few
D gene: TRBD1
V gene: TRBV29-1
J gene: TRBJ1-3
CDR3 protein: CSVETGRGNTIYF
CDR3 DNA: TGCAGCGTGGAGACAGGGAGAGGAAACACCATATATTTT

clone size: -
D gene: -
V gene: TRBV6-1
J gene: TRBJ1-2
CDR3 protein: CASSERGGLGNGYTF
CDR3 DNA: TGTGCCAGCAGTGAAAGGGGGGGGCTAGGAAATGGCTACACCTTC

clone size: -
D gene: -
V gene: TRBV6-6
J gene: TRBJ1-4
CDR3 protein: CASGGPGGVNEKLFF
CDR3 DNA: TGTGCCAGCGGCGGACCGGGGGGGGTGAATGAAAAACTGTTTTTT

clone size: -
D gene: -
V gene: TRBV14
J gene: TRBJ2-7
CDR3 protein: CASSLKTWQGFGYEQYF
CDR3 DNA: TGTGCCAGCAGCCTTAAAACGTGGCAGGGGTTCGGTTACGAGCAGTACTTC

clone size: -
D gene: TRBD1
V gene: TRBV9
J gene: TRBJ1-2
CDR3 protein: CASSVGDGTDGYGYTF
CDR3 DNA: TGTGCCAGCAGCGTAGGGGATGGGACAGACGGCTATGGCTACACCTTC

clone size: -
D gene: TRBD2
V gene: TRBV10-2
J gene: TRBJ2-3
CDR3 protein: CASSGNSGSMGDTQYF
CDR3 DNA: TGCGCCAGCAGTGGGAATAGCGGGAGCATGGGAGATACGCAGTATTTT

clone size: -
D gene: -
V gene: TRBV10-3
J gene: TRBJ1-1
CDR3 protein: CAISGVAGGANTEAFF
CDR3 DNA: TGTGCCATCAGTGGGGTGGCCGGGGGGGCGAACACTGAAGCTTTCTTT

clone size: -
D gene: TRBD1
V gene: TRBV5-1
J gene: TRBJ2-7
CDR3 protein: CASSRDRGYEQYF
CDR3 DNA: TGCGCCAGCAGCCGGGACAGGGGCTACGAGCAGTACTTC

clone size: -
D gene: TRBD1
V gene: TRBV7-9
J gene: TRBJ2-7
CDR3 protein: CASSQGTGGLYEQYF
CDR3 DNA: TGTGCCAGCAGCCAGGGGACAGGGGGCCTCTACGAGCAGTACTTC